The source of this T cell receptor beta chain is a study of T cell changes during pregnancy in multiple sclerosis. The germline V gene has CDR1 SNHLY and CDR2 FYNNEI. CDR3 length: 13 residues. V dropped 7 bases and J dropped 3 bases, with 11 bases sitting between them. The method was immunoSEQ multiplex PCR; TCRdb's version includes in-frame clones alone and lacks a portion of them. The sample consists of about 67,000 clones, around 90% of them appearing once. The starting material was peripheral blood, obtained after pregnancy. The clonotype was recovered from a female donor with multiple sclerosis, enrolled in a pregnancy study. The chain couples TRBV2 to TRBJ2-3, with D perhaps matching TRBD2 (6 bases). CDR3 nucleotides: TGTGCCAGCATGGCTAGCGAAACAGATACGCAGTATTTT. Its protein is CASMASETDTQYF.